This T cell receptor (beta chain) was retrieved from a study of T cells expressing NK-cell markers. Study details: It was from sorted CD3+CD56+NKG2C+, CD3+CD56+NKG2C- and CD3+CD56-NKG2C+ T cells that TCR beta repertoires came. The study sequenced eight donors, seven HCMV-seropositive and one seronegative. Study-wide points: It was still unclear whether expanded NKG2C+ T cell clones were HCMV specific.

As concerns this clonotype: Its specificity is not known.

With UMIs, 5'RACE template switching was used to make TCR beta cDNA. After re-calling the 5' RACE reads, TCRdb lists one entry per CDR3 protein, DNA absent. Across 500,000 to 700,000 distinct CDR3 sequences, the top ten clones capture approximately 3.5% of the sample. The CDR3 has 15 amino acids. CDR1 is SGHVS and CDR2 is FNYEAQ in the germline V gene. Specimen: blood T cells: a sorted CD56 or NKG2C T cell subset, CD4+ or CD8+ T cells, or bulk PBMC T cells (not recorded which). The TCR comes from a man aged 18 to 29 in good health. The chain uses TRBV7-6 and TRBJ2-3. The CDR3 region is CASSLDLGLADTQYF.